Each of the 5 T cell receptor beta chains below was sequenced from the same sample in a study of Ad26.COV2.S vaccination and SARS-CoV-2 variants. As for treatment: around 19 received Ad26.COV2.S at low or high dose, single or two shots; five or six received placebo; per-sample allocation not given. Sampling took place 63 days after the first vaccine or placebo injection. Clones were sequenced by immunoSEQ multiplex PCR, and TCRdb holds only the in-frame ones, with some missing. The table records roughly 350,000 clones, around 87% of them present only once. The sequenced sample was peripheral blood, obtained in a trial of Ad26.COV2.S vaccine versus placebo. The receptors originated from a person aged 18-60 years who received the Ad26.COV2.S COVID-19 vaccine or a placebo.

This rearrangement joins TRBV7-9 to TRBJ1-1; possibly TRBD1 for D (6 bases). This CDR3 has 15 residues. The V gene lost 7 bases and the J gene lost 3 bases, with 18 bases spanning the gap. Germline CDR1 and CDR2: SEHNR and FQNEAQ (reference sequence). The CDR3 reads CASIKNRVGDTEAFF. CDR3 nucleotide sequence: TGTGCCAGCATCAAAAACAGGGTGGGTGACACTGAAGCTTTCTTT.

The chain joins TRBV5-6 to TRBJ2-2; D remains unclear. V shed 2 bases and J shed 2 bases, with 10 bases lying between them. The CDR3 sequence is 15 residues long. The germline V gene encodes CDR1 SGHDT and CDR2 YYEEEE. CDR3 protein: CASSFSGFNTGELFF. CDR3 sequence (DNA): TGTGCCAGCAGCTTCTCCGGGTTTAACACCGGGGAGCTGTTTTTT.

This sequence joins TRBV6-4 and TRBJ2-5; 8 bases fit TRBD2. V lost 5 bases to trimming and J lost 1 base; unmatched junction nucleotides: 6. This CDR3 region has 15 residues. Per the germline V gene, CDR1 is MRHNA and CDR2 is SNTAGT. The CDR3 protein is CASSRSAGAQETQYF. The DNA for the CDR3 is TGTGCCAGCAGTAGATCAGCGGGGGCCCAAGAGACCCAGTACTTC.

The J gene is TRBJ2-1, the V gene TRBV6-5; tentatively, D is TRBD2 (5 bases). The CDR3 consists of 13 residues. Trimming left V 6 bases short and J 2 bases short, with 8 bases between. The germline gives CDR1 MNHEY, CDR2 SVGAGI. The CDR3 DNA reads as TGTGCCAGCAGGGTCGGGACCTACAATGAGCAGTTCTTC. Amino acids: CASRVGTYNEQFF.

This chain uses TRBV18 with TRBJ2-1; tentatively, D is TRBD1 (5 bases). The CDR3 covers 14 residues. Germline V gene sequence: CDR1 KGHSH, CDR2 LQKENI. Trimming pared 5 bases from V and 4 bases from J, leaving 12 bases between. CDR3: CASSRPGRYNEQFF. The CDR3 nucleotides are TGTGCCAGCTCAAGGCCAGGGCGGTACAATGAGCAGTTCTTC.